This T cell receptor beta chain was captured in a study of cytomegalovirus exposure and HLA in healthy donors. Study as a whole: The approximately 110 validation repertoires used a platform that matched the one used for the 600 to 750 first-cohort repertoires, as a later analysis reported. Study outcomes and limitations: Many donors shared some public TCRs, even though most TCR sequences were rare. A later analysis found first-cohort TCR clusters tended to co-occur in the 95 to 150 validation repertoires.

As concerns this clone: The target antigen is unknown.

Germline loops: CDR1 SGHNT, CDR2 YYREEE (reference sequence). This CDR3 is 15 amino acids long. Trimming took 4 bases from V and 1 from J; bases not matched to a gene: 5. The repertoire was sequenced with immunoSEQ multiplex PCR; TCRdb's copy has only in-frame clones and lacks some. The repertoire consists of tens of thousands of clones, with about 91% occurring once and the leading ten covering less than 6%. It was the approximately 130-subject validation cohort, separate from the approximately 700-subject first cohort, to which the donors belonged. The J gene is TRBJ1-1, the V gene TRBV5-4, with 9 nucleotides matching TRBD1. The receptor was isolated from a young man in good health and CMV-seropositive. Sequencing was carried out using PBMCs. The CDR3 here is CASSLRQGENTEAFF. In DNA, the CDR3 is TGTGCCAGCAGCCTAAGACAGGGGGAGAACACTGAAGCTTTCTTT.